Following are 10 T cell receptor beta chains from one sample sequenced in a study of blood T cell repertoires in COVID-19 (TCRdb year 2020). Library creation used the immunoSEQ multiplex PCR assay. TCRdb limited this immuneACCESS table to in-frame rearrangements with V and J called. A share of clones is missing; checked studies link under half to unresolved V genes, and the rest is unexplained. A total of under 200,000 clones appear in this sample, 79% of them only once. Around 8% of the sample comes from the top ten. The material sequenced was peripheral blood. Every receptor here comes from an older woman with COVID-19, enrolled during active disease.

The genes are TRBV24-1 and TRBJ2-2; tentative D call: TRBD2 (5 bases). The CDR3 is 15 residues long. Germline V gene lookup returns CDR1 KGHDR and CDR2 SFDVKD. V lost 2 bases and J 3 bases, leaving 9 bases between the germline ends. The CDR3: CATSDSEADTGELFF. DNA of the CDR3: TGTGCCACCAGTGATTCGGAGGCGGACACCGGGGAGCTGTTTTTT.

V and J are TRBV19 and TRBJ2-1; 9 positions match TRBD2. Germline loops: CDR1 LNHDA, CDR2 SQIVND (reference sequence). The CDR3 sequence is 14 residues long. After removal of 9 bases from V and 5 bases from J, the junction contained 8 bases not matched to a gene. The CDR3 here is CASEREVWDNEQFF. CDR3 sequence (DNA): TGTGCCAGCGAGCGGGAGGTCTGGGACAATGAGCAGTTCTTC.

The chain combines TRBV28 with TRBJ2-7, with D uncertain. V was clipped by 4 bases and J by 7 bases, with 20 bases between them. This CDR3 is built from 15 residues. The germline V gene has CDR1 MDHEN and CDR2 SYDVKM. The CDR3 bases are TGTGCCAGCAGTTCCCGACTTGACCTCAAGTGGGAGCAGTACTTC. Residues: CASSSRLDLKWEQYF.

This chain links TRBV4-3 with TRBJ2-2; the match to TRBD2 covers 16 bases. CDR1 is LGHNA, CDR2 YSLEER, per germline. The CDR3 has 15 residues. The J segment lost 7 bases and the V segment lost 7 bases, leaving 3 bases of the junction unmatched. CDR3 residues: CASKGLAGGGGELFF. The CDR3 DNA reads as TGCGCCAGCAAGGGACTAGCGGGAGGGGGCGGGGAGCTGTTTTTT.

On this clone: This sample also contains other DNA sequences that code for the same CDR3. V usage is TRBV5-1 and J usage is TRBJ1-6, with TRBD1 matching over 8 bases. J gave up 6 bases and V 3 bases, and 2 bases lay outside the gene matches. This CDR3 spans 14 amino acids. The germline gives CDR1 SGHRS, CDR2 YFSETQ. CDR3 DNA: TGCGCCAGCAGCTCAGACAGGGGTAATTCACCCCTCCACTTT. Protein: CASSSDRGNSPLHF.

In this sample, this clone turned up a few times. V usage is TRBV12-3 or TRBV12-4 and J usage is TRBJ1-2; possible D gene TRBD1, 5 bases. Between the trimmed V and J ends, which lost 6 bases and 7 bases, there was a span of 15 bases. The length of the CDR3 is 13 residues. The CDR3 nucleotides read TGTGCCAGCAGGAGCAGGGCAGTCGTTGGCTACACCTTC. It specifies CASRSRAVVGYTF.

The CDR3 bases are TGTGCCAGCAGGCTACAGGATGGGTACACTGAAGCTTTCTTT. Its protein product is CASRLQDGYTEAFF. This chain joins TRBV28 and TRBJ1-1; maybe TRBD1 (5 bases). Per the germline V gene, CDR1 is MDHEN and CDR2 is SYDVKM. This CDR3 comprises 14 residues. V was pared by 6 bases and J by 3 bases, with 14 bases between.

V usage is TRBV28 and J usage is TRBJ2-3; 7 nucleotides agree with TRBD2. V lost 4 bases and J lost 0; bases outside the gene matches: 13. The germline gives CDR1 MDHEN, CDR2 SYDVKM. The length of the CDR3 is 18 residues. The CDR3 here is CASSSPISPGGSTDTQYF. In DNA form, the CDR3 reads TGTGCCAGCAGTTCGCCCATTTCCCCCGGGGGGAGCACAGATACGCAGTATTTT.

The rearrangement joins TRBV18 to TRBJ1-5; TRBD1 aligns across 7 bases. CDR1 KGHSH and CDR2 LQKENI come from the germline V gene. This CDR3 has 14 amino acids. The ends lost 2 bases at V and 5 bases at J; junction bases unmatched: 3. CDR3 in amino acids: CASSPRGPDQPQHF. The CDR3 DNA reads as TGTGCCAGCTCACCAAGGGGGCCGGATCAGCCCCAGCATTTT.

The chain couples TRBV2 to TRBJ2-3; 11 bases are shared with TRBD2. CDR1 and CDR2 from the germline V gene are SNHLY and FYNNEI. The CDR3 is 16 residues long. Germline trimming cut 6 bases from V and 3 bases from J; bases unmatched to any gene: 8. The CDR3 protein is CASSLGGLADTDTQYF. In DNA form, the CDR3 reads TGTGCCAGCAGCTTAGGGGGACTAGCGGATACAGATACGCAGTATTTT.